This is a list of T cell receptor beta chains from one sample in a study of blood T cell repertoires in COVID-19. Clones were read by immunoSEQ multiplex PCR, and TCRdb kept only the in-frame ones, dropping some. The data contain 650,000 to 800,000 clones, 85% to 90% of them singletons. The material sequenced was peripheral blood. These TCRs come from a young woman with acute or convalescent COVID-19. The CDR3 runs from the conserved cysteine through the conserved F or W. The order of the fields is J gene, clone size, D gene, V gene, CDR3 DNA, CDR3 protein. D genes are given only for firm matches. A row's size may be missing; if present it is once, few, many or a size class.

TRBJ2-7 | - | - | TRBV19 | TGTGCCAGTAGCCACCGACAGGCCCCCTACGAGCAGTACTTC | CASSHRQAPYEQYF
TRBJ1-1 | - | - | TRBV4-1 | TGCGCCAGCAGCCAAACTACCGGGACACAATACACTGAAGCTTTCTTT | CASSQTTGTQYTEAFF
TRBJ2-7 | once | - | TRBV7-9 | TGTGCCAGCAGCCCCGCGACCGGGAGCTCCTACGAGCAGTACTTC | CASSPATGSSYEQYF
TRBJ2-6 | once | - | TRBV5-6 | TGTGCCAGCAGCCGGGAATGGGGATCTGGGGCCAACGTCCTGACTTTC | CASSREWGSGANVLTF
TRBJ1-1 | - | TRBD1 | TRBV5-1 | TGCGCCAGCAGCTTCGGACAGGGTTTCGTCACTGAAGCTTTCTTT | CASSFGQGFVTEAFF
TRBJ2-7 | - | - | TRBV11-2 | TGTGCCACCCGTGAGGACAACGCTTACGAGCAGTACTTC | CATREDNAYEQYF
TRBJ2-1 | - | TRBD1 | TRBV6-6 | TGTGCCAGCTTCGGGACAGGGTCGAACAATGAGCAGTTCTTC | CASFGTGSNNEQFF
TRBJ2-7 | few | - | TRBV7-9 | TGTGCCAGCAGCACACCGGACAGTCTGTACGAGCAGTACTTC | CASSTPDSLYEQYF
TRBJ2-1 | - | TRBD1 | TRBV9 | TGTGCCAGCAGCGAGGGGGCCGAAGGGGCACGGAATGAGCAGTTCTTC | CASSEGAEGARNEQFF
TRBJ1-1 | - | TRBD1 | TRBV5-1 | TGCGCCAGCGGCAGTCAGGGGGAGACGAACACTGAAGCTTTCTTT | CASGSQGETNTEAFF
TRBJ1-2 | once | - | TRBV5-4 | TGTGCCAGCAGCTTGGGGGGGCTAGGGTATGGCTACACCTTC | CASSLGGLGYGYTF
TRBJ2-3 | - | TRBD2 | TRBV2 | TGTGCCAGCAGTGCTTCGCGGACTAGCGGGGATACGCAGTATTTT | CASSASRTSGDTQYF
TRBJ1-5 | few | - | TRBV7-2 | TGTGCCAGCAGCTTAGGGGGGGATCAGCCCCAGCATTTT | CASSLGGDQPQHF
TRBJ1-3 | - | - | TRBV5-6 | TGTGCCAGCAGCTTGTGGGGGCGGGGGCCGGTTTATGGAAACACCATATATTTT | CASSLWGRGPVYGNTIYF
TRBJ2-7 | - | TRBD2 | TRBV2 | TGTGCCAGCGGGGGACTAGCCGGCCACGAGCAGTACTTC | CASGGLAGHEQYF
TRBJ1-2 | few | - | TRBV6-5 | TGTGCCAGCAAAGTAGGGACTTATGGCTACACCTTC | CASKVGTYGYTF
TRBJ2-1 | - | - | TRBV13 | TGTGCCAGCAGCTTACGGGACATTTCCTACAATGAGCAGTTCTTC | CASSLRDISYNEQFF
TRBJ1-5 | - | - | TRBV15 | TGTGCCACCAGCAGAGATTGGTTAGATCAGCCCCAGCATTTT | CATSRDWLDQPQHF
TRBJ1-2 | - | TRBD1 | TRBV5-1 | TGCGCCAGCAGCGGCCGACAGGGGACAGATGGCTACACCTTC | CASSGRQGTDGYTF
TRBJ2-2 | - | - | TRBV6-2/TRBV6-3 | TGTGCCAGCAGTTACTCGGTGGGGCCGAACACCGGGGAGCTGTTTTTT | CASSYSVGPNTGELFF
TRBJ2-7 | - | - | TRBV11-2 | TGTGCCAGCAGCTACATCCCTCGATCCTACGAGCAGTACTTC | CASSYIPRSYEQYF
TRBJ1-4 | - | - | TRBV7-9 | TGTGCCAGCAGCGGAGTACGGGACATGGCGGAAAAACTGTTTTTT | CASSGVRDMAEKLFF
TRBJ2-5 | - | TRBD2 | TRBV7-2 | TGTGCCAGCAGCTCCTCCGGGACTAGCGGGTCGTCCCAGTACTTC | CASSSSGTSGSSQYF
TRBJ2-2 | - | - | TRBV4-2 | TGTGCCAGCAGCCAACTCTTAGGGGGTCAGGGGCTGTTTTTT | CASSQLLGGQGLFF
TRBJ2-3 | - | TRBD2 | TRBV11-2 | TGTGCCAGCAGCCCCCGGGGGCGGGGGGGCGGCACAGATACGCAGTATTTT | CASSPRGRGGGTDTQYF
TRBJ1-2 | - | - | TRBV29-1 | TGCAGTGGGCGGCAGGGGCAGGGCTATGGCTACACCTTC | CSGRQGQGYGYTF
TRBJ1-6 | - | TRBD1 | TRBV27 | TGTGCCAGCAGGGCGGACAGGCGGTCACCCCTCCACTTT | CASRADRRSPLHF
TRBJ1-1 | - | - | TRBV5-4 | TGTGCCAGCAGCTTGCCGGGGTACTCTGAAGCTTTCTTT | CASSLPGYSEAFF
TRBJ2-7 | - | TRBD1 | TRBV10-3 | TGTGCCATCAGCGACTACGACAGGGGCTACGAGCAGTACTTC | CAISDYDRGYEQYF
TRBJ2-6 | - | - | TRBV19 | TGTGCCAGTTCCATGTCAGGTGGGTTCCGTAGCTCTGGGGCCAACGTCCTGACTTTC | CASSMSGGFRSSGANVLTF
TRBJ2-2 | - | TRBD1 | TRBV11-2 | TGTGCCAGCAGTTCTATTAAGGGACAGGGAGCCGGGGAGCTGTTTTTT | CASSSIKGQGAGELFF
TRBJ1-2 | - | TRBD1 | TRBV24-1 | TGTGCCACCAGTGACTCCGGGACAGGGATCTATGGCTACACCTTC | CATSDSGTGIYGYTF
TRBJ2-3 | - | TRBD2 | TRBV9 | TGTGCCAGCAGCGTGCATGACTCGGGACTAGGCACAGATACGCAGTATTTT | CASSVHDSGLGTDTQYF
TRBJ1-3 | - | - | TRBV5-1 | TGCGCCAGCAGCTTGGACCCGACAAGCTCTGGAAACACCATATATTTT | CASSLDPTSSGNTIYF
TRBJ1-1 | - | TRBD1 | TRBV7-2 | TGTGCCAGCAGCTTAAGGGGGCCGGGGAACGGTGAAGCTTTCTTT | CASSLRGPGNGEAFF
TRBJ2-2 | - | - | TRBV5-1 | TGCGCCAGCACTCGGTCTAGGACAGCGAACACCGGGGAGCTGTTTTTT | CASTRSRTANTGELFF
TRBJ1-2 | once | TRBD1 | TRBV5-1 | TGCGCCAGCAGCTTGAACCCGGGACAGGGAAGTGGCTACACCTTC | CASSLNPGQGSGYTF
TRBJ2-2 | - | - | TRBV14 | TGTGCCAGCAGCCAAGATCGGGAGGGGGCTGTCGGGGAGCTGTTTTTT | CASSQDREGAVGELFF
TRBJ2-3 | - | TRBD2 | TRBV7-9 | TGTGCCAGCAGCTTAGTTGGACTAGACAGAGATACGCAGTATTTT | CASSLVGLDRDTQYF
TRBJ2-7 | - | - | TRBV25-1 | TGTGCCAGCAGTCCCAGAGGGGGTTTCTACGAGCAGTACTTC | CASSPRGGFYEQYF
TRBJ1-5 | - | TRBD1 | TRBV5-8 | TGTGCCAGCAGCTGGGGACAGGACGGCAATCAGCCCCAGCATTTT | CASSWGQDGNQPQHF
TRBJ2-1 | - | - | TRBV7-3 | TGTGCCAGCAGTTCGGACGGGCGGGGGCCCTACAATGAGCAGTTCTTC | CASSSDGRGPYNEQFF
TRBJ1-1 | - | TRBD1 | TRBV5-8 | TGTGCCAGCAGCATCCGGGACAGGGGGAACACTGAAGCTTTCTTT | CASSIRDRGNTEAFF
TRBJ1-2 | - | - | TRBV6-5 | TGTGCCAGCAGTTACGACACAGCGGTTTGGGATGGCTACACCTTC | CASSYDTAVWDGYTF
TRBJ1-2 | - | - | TRBV2 | TGTGCCAGCAGATTCAGCGGGGGCTACACCTTC | CASRFSGGYTF
TRBJ1-5 | - | - | TRBV27 | TGTGCCAGCAGCAGGGGTAGCAATCAGCCCCAGCATTTT | CASSRGSNQPQHF
TRBJ2-7 | - | TRBD1 | TRBV5-6 | TGTGCCAGCAGCTTGTTTACCGACAGGGCGGTGGGCGAGCAGTACTTC | CASSLFTDRAVGEQYF
TRBJ1-1 | - | - | TRBV6-5 | TGTGCCAGCAGTCGAAGACAGGAAGCTGAAGCTTTCTTT | CASSRRQEAEAFF